This section outlines one TCR beta chain sequence together with its context. What it binds is unknown. Data came from immunoSEQ multiplex PCR; TCRdb stores just in-frame clones and leaves some out. Seen here are almost 80,000 clones, approximately 90% observed once, and the top ten hold roughly 24%. This sample is part of a study of T cell responses to AZD1222 COVID-19 vaccine. Study-level background: Analysis merged second doses at about 4 or about 12 weeks.

Germline CDR1 is SGHRS and CDR2 is YFSETQ. V was clipped by 7 bases and J by 0 bases; unmatched bases: 0. The CDR3 is made up of 12 amino acids. Study conclusions and caveats: Only a handful of AZD1222 recipients tested seropositive at baseline.

Specimen: peripheral blood, collected on day 0 of AZD1222 vaccination. The chain employs TRBV5-1 and TRBJ2-5; TRBD1 agrees at 7 bases. This sequence was found in an adult in good health. CDR3 loop: CASGQDQETQYF. The CDR3 region has the DNA TGCGCCAGCGGACAGGACCAAGAGACCCAGTACTTC.